Below, 22 T cell receptor beta chains from the same sample are listed, as sequenced in a study of CD8 T cells in Susac syndrome. Memory subsets defined by CD27 and CD45RA staining were used for TEMRA sorting. RNA in amounts of about 0.5 to 1 ug was reverse transcribed with random hexamers. A single record per CDR3 protein comes from TCRdb applying MiXCR to the immunoSEQ multiplex PCR reads. The sample records 1,500 or so distinct CDR3 sequences, 64% being singletons. Input material: CD8+ TEMRA cells from PBMCs. Subset indicated: FACS-sorted terminally differentiated effector memory CD8+ T cells re-expressing CD45RA (CD8+ TEMRA). These receptors came from a human donor with Susac syndrome.

Concerning this clonotype: The germline gene is not matched at one end of the junction; a read error may be the cause. Written as DNA, the CDR3 is TGTACCAGCAGCCTCGGAGCGACGTCCTACGAGCAGTACTTC. It encodes CTSSLGATSYEQYF. V is TRBV7-9 and J is TRBJ2-7; no definite D call. Germline CDR1 and CDR2: SEHNR and FQNEAQ (reference sequence). The CDR3 covers 14 residues.

This clonotype was observed a few times. This rearrangement joins TRBV6-2 or TRBV6-3 to TRBJ1-1; D is uncertain. CDR3 size: 15 residues. Trimming left V 6 bases short and J 3 bases short, with 17 bases between. The germline CDR1 and CDR2 sequences are MNHEY and SVGEGT. The CDR3 here is CASRYGPDGDTEAFF. The CDR3 DNA follows: TGTGCCAGCAGATACGGGCCCGATGGGGACACTGAAGCTTTCTTT.

This clonotype was seen more than once but under ten times. The rearrangement links TRBV27 to TRBJ2-7; weak D call: TRBD2 (5 bases). Germline V gene sequence: CDR1 MNHEY, CDR2 SMNVEV (reference sequence). The CDR3 length is 13 residues. Trimming left V 0 bases short and J 11 bases short, with 14 bases between. In DNA, the CDR3 is TGTGCCAGCAGTTTATCCCCCGGACTCGGGGAGTACTTC. Translated, it gives CASSLSPGLGEYF.

This clonotype counts as large. The V gene is TRBV7-9, the J gene TRBJ1-2; no firm D call. In germline, CDR1 is SEHNR, CDR2 FQNEAQ (reference sequence). CDR3 length: 9 residues. Between the trimmed V and J ends, which lost 8 bases and 7 bases, there was a span of 5 bases. The CDR3 protein is CASGPGYTF. In DNA, the CDR3 is TGTGCCAGCGGCCCTGGCTACACCTTC.

As for this clonotype: A read error may be the cause here, since a much bigger clone is one base away. The gene calls are TRBV2 and TRBJ2-1; TRBD1 agrees at 8 bases. CDR1 is SNHLY and CDR2 is FYNNEI in the germline V gene. The CDR3 is 17 residues long. Trimming took 3 bases from V and 6 from J; bases not matched to a gene: 13. CDR3 coding DNA: TGTGCCAGCAGTGATTTCGGACAGGGTGGGCGGGGCAATGAGCAGTTCTTC. This gives the protein CASSDFGQGGRGNEQFF.

The V call is TRBV7-6, the J call TRBJ2-2, with TRBD2 identical over 8 bases. The junction had 18 bases not matched to a gene; V was cut back by 10 bases and J by 2 bases. This CDR3 spans 18 amino acids. Germline lookup yields CDR1 SGHVS and CDR2 FNYEAQ. The CDR3 is CANRAAGFSGVNTGELFF. The CDR3 DNA reads TGTGCCAACAGAGCAGCGGGTTTTAGCGGGGTAAACACCGGGGAGCTGTTTTTT. The variable domain in full, completed from reference TRBV7-6 and TRBJ2-2, reads GAGVSQSPRYKVTKRGQDVALRCDPISGHVSLYWYRQALGQGPEFLTYFNYEAQQDKSGLPNDRFSAERPEGSISTLTIQRTEQRDSAMYRCANRAAGFSGVNTGELFFGEGSRLTVL.

J is TRBJ1-3 and V is TRBV4-3, with D possibly matching TRBD1 (5 bases). V gave up 6 bases and J gave up 4 bases, with 13 bases separating them. The germline V gene encodes CDR1 LGHNA and CDR2 YSLEER. CDR3 length: 14 amino acids. For the CDR3, the DNA is TGCGCCAGCAGAGATATAGGGGACGGAAACACCATATATTTT. Translated: CASRDIGDGNTIYF.

The V call is TRBV6-1, the J call TRBJ2-7, with a possible D match to TRBD2 (5 bases). This CDR3 is built from 14 residues. Between the trimmed V and J ends, which lost 8 bases and 1 base, there was a span of 15 bases. Germline V gene lookup returns CDR1 MNHNS and CDR2 SASEGT. The CDR3 loop reads CASYSGTESYEQYF. The CDR3 DNA reads TGTGCCAGCTATTCGGGAACGGAGTCCTACGAGCAGTACTTC.

The rearrangement joins TRBV11-2 to TRBJ1-4; D is unclear. Germline V CDR1 and CDR2: SGHAT, FQNNGV. The CDR3 extends over 16 amino acids. Trimming took 5 bases from V and 3 from J, leaving 16 bases between them. The CDR3 nucleotides read TGTGCCAGCAGCCCCCCCCAGTCAGTGGCTAATGAAAAACTGTTTTTT. Amino acids: CASSPPQSVANEKLFF.

As concerns this clonotype: Germline and junction disagree at one end, which may indicate a read error. J is TRBJ2-1 and V is TRBV25-1; possibly TRBD2 for D (7 bases). Germline V gene sequence: CDR1 MGHDK, CDR2 SYGVNS. The CDR3 is 12 amino acids. CDR3: CAGSRGAYEQFF. DNA for the CDR3: TGTGCCGGCAGTCGGGGGGCCTATGAGCAGTTCTTC.

Turning to this clonotype: This may arise from a read error, as a much more abundant clone is one base away. The rearrangement uses TRBV19 and TRBJ1-3; D unresolved. Trimming left V 9 bases short and J 4 bases short, with 19 bases between. CDR3 length: 15 amino acids. Germline CDR1 and CDR2: LNHDA and SQIVND (reference sequence). The CDR3 DNA sequence: TGTGCCAGCTCGACCGCTCTCGACTCGGGAAACACCATATATTTT. It yields the protein CASSTALDSGNTIYF.

V usage is TRBV3-1 and J usage is TRBJ2-5, with no clear D. Trimming took off 3 bases at V and 5 bases at J, with 13 bases between the two ends. Germline CDR1 reads LGHDT; CDR2 reads YNNKEL (reference sequence). The CDR3 loop spans 14 amino acids. The CDR3 reads CASSQLLSPETQYF. CDR3 nucleotide sequence: TGTGCCAGCAGCCAGCTCCTTTCCCCGGAGACCCAGTACTTC.

This chain uses TRBV20-1 with TRBJ2-3; 12 bases match TRBD1. After removal of 8 bases from V and 2 bases from J, the junction contained 35 bases not matched to a gene. The CDR3 covers 24 residues. Looked up from germline, CDR1 is DFQATT and CDR2 is SNEGSKA (reference sequence). The CDR3 coding sequence is TGCAGTCTTGACACCACCAAAGCTGTAACGTTGTGGGGACAGGGGGCTACGGTCACAGATACGCAGTATTTT. Protein sequence: CSLDTTKAVTLWGQGATVTDTQYF.

The genes are TRBV7-9 and TRBJ2-1, with TRBD1 matching 7 bases. This CDR3 region has 15 residues. Germline CDR1 reads SEHNR; CDR2 reads FQNEAQ (reference sequence). V was clipped by 4 bases and J by 3 bases; unmatched bases: 6. The CDR3 sequence is CASSSVTGSYNEQFF. CDR3 bases: TGTGCCAGCAGCTCCGTGACAGGGAGCTACAATGAGCAGTTCTTC. The whole variable domain, filled in from reference TRBV7-9 and TRBJ2-1, reads DTGVSQNPRHKITKRGQNVTFRCDPISEHNRLYWYRQTLGQGPEFLTYFQNEAQLEKSRLLSDRFSAERPKGSFSTLEIQRTEQGDSAMYLCASSSVTGSYNEQFFGPGTRLTVL.

This clonotype was picked up one time. It may be a read error: a sequence one base away is much more abundant. J is TRBJ1-4 and V is TRBV11-2; D unresolved. The CDR3 has 16 amino acids. Germline values: CDR1 SGHAT, CDR2 FQNNGV. Deletions cut 8 bases from V and 3 bases from J, with 19 bases between. The CDR3 region has the DNA TGTGCCAGCTGCCCCCCCCAGGCAGTGGCTAATGAAAAACTGTTTTTT. Translating it yields CASCPPQAVANEKLFF.

J is TRBJ2-1 and V is TRBV12-5; possible D gene TRBD1, 7 bases. V was trimmed by 5 bases and J by 15 bases, leaving 29 bases between them. Germline V gene lookup returns CDR1 LGHNT and CDR2 FRNRAP. The CDR3 covers 16 residues. The CDR3 spells CASGLDPSGGPSAVFF. In DNA form, the CDR3 reads TGTGCTAGTGGTCTCGACCCTTCAGGGGGGCCATCCGCGGTGTTCTTC.

V usage is TRBV9 and J usage is TRBJ2-1, with D possibly being TRBD1 (5 bases). Germline V gene data show CDR1 as SGDLS and CDR2 as YYNGEE. V was pared by 0 bases and J by 2 bases, with 9 bases between. The CDR3 has 15 residues. The CDR3 DNA is TGTGCCAGCAGCGTAGTAGGGGTCACCTACAATGAGCAGTTCTTC. As protein: CASSVVGVTYNEQFF.

On this clonotype: With a much larger clone just one base away, this may be a read error. The gene calls are TRBV7-3 and TRBJ1-1; tentatively, D is TRBD1 (6 bases). This CDR3 region has 14 residues. Germline CDR1 reads SGHTA; CDR2 reads FQGTGA. The CDR3 loop is CASSPHQGNTEVFF. CDR3 sequence (DNA): TGTGCCAGCAGCCCCCACCAGGGGAACACTGAAGTTTTCTTT.

V gene TRBV7-9 combines with J gene TRBJ2-7, with 8 bases fitting TRBD2. V was pared by 1 base and J by 7 bases, with 12 bases of the junction left unmatched. Germline CDR1 is SEHNR and CDR2 is FQNEAQ (reference sequence). The CDR3 contains 16 residues. CDR3 sequence: CASSLGGRGVPLEQYF. The DNA for the CDR3 is TGTGCCAGCAGCTTAGGCGGGCGGGGGGTCCCTTTGGAGCAGTACTTC. The full variable domain, its missing parts supplied by reference TRBV7-9 and TRBJ2-7, is DTGVSQNPRHKITKRGQNVTFRCDPISEHNRLYWYRQTLGQGPEFLTYFQNEAQLEKSRLLSDRFSAERPKGSFSTLEIQRTEQGDSAMYLCASSLGGRGVPLEQYFGPGTRLTVT.

This chain uses TRBV4-1 with TRBJ1-1; D perhaps matches TRBD1 (5 bases). V was pared by 0 bases and J by 6 bases, with 14 bases between. Germline-derived CDR1 and CDR2 are MGHRA and YSYEKL. This CDR3 is 15 amino acids long. The CDR3 loop reads CASSQDSGGRAEAFF. DNA for the CDR3: TGCGCCAGCAGCCAAGATTCGGGGGGGAGGGCTGAAGCTTTCTTT.

This chain uses TRBV6-2 or TRBV6-3 with TRBJ2-2, with TRBD2 matching over 8 bases. Germline CDR1 and CDR2: MNHEY and SVGEGT. V lost 4 bases and J lost 5; bases outside the gene matches: 15. The CDR3 contains 18 residues. The CDR3 bases are TGTGCCAGCAGTTTCCCCTGGGAAATAGCGGGGACGACCGGGGAGCTGTTTTTT. Translating it yields CASSFPWEIAGTTGELFF.

The chain is built from TRBV7-9 and TRBJ1-5; 7 positions match TRBD1. Trimming cost V 5 bases and J 4 bases; bases outside gene matches: 5. The CDR3 has 14 residues. Per the germline V gene, CDR1 is SEHNR and CDR2 is FQNEAQ (reference sequence). The CDR3 nucleotides read TGTGCCAGCAGCCCCGGACAGGATAATCAGCCCCAGCATTTT. Protein product: CASSPGQDNQPQHF.